The text below deals with one T cell receptor (beta chain). Its antigen is currently unknown. The CDR3 contains 13 residues. CDR1 is DFQATT, CDR2 SNEGSKA, per germline (reference sequence). The trim removed 3 bases at V and 5 bases at J, leaving 5 bases unmatched. This sample was included in a study of T cells after yellow fever vaccination. At the level of the study: When fractions had low cell numbers, they were prepared with SMART-Seq v4 Ultra Low Input.

They built TCR cDNA with 5'RACE template switching, a step that put in a universal primer site and UMIs. MiXCR, applied by TCRdb to the 5' RACE reads, yields one record per CDR3 protein. The repertoire holds some 340,000 distinct CDR3 sequences, with 4.1% as singletons. Study results and caveats: The study re-detected most primary-vaccination clones after the booster (roughly 96% CD4, 88% CD8). A small share of clonotypes appeared in both CD4 and CD8 compartments.

The receptor's source is a man in his late teens or twenties who received the YFV17D yellow fever vaccine. J is TRBJ1-1 and V is TRBV20-1; TRBD1 matches at 8 bases. Sequencing was performed on PBMCs, taken 5 days after the yellow fever booster vaccination. DNA of the CDR3: TGCAGTGCTAGGACAGGGGCGCGAACTGAAGCTTTCTTT. Translated, it gives CSARTGARTEAFF.